This section outlines one TCR beta chain sequence together with its context. What it recognizes is unknown. This record belongs to a study of graft-versus-host responses after intestinal transplantation. At the level of the study: Multivisceral, liver-intestinal, or isolated intestinal grafts were transplanted into recipients.

Assay: immunoSEQ multiplex PCR; the TCRdb copy retains only in-frame clones and omits some. The sample has around 110,000 clones; approximately 90% are singletons. CDR3 length: 15 residues. The germline V gene encodes CDR1 SNHLY and CDR2 FYNNEI. V was shortened by 4 bases and J by 6 bases, with 16 bases between the two germline ends. Study-level findings and limits: The authors found GvH clones in recipient marrow, some appearing first in ileum or blood. The presence of high graft-versus-host to host-versus-graft clonal ratios in allografts characterized patients with graft-donor T cell macrochimerism. Early post-transplant HvG declines tracked with peak circulating GvH clone levels.

The gene calls are TRBV2 and TRBJ2-1; D may be TRBD2 (5 bases). The clonotype originates from a human donor who received an intestinal transplant. The sequencing here drew on unstimulated CD4+ T cells sorted from spleen or lymph node cells, taken before intestinal transplant. CDR3 residues: CASSVIGVVGNEQFF. The CDR3 DNA sequence: TGTGCCAGCAGTGTTATCGGGGTTGTCGGCAATGAGCAGTTCTTC.